This TCR beta chain was retrieved from a study of T cell repertoires in aging, cancer and after chemotherapy. Study-wide context: Donors were grouped into six age bands spanning 30 or younger through 70 or older.

TCR beta rearrangements were amplified from peripheral blood genomic DNA. A mixed TRB-A/B primer pool amplified rearranged TRB by multiplex touch-down PCR. TCRdb redid the calling of the multiplex PCR reads with MiXCR, one entry per CDR3 protein. The sample yields 4,000 or so distinct CDR3 sequences, roughly 26% seen once. Germline V lookup: CDR1 GTSNPN, CDR2 SVGIG (reference sequence). CDR3 length: 13 amino acids. Trimming removed 4 bases from V and 1 base from J, with 10 bases in between. Study outcomes and limitations: Compared with age-matched healthy donors, untreated hematological or solid cancer patients showed higher blood TCR clonality.

Concerning this clonotype itself: The antigen is unknown. Since a much larger clone is just one base distant, this may be a read error.

Sequencing used blood. The V call is TRBV30, the J call TRBJ1-2, with D maybe TRBD1 (6 bases). The clonotype originates from a human donor with a solid tumor. This CDR3 reads CAWTPDSNYGYTF. Written as DNA, the CDR3 is TGTGCCTGGACACCGGACAGTAACTATGGCTACACCTTC.